This T cell receptor (beta chain) was obtained from a study of post-analysis software for immune sequencing data. Study overall: Disease courses included relapsing-remitting, secondary progressive and progressive-relapsing multiple sclerosis. Notes on the study in general: Samples from a shared batch, those prepared together, strongly co-clustered by F measure. Higher frequency in patients than in controls was seen for a handful of TRBV segments, with TRBV5-6, TRBV5-1 and TRBV20-1 among them.

Germline loops: CDR1 LGHDT, CDR2 YNNKEL (reference sequence). Trimming took 3 bases from V and 1 from J; bases not matched to a gene: 3. There are 15 residues in the CDR3. With respect to this clonotype: The antigen remains unidentified.

Sequencing libraries made from TCR beta cDNA carried unique molecular identifiers. Yield was roughly 0.5 million cDNA molecules from 1 to 10 million T cells. TCRdb reprocessed the PCR reads with MiXCR, giving one entry per CDR3 protein. This table has hundreds of thousands of distinct CDR3 sequences, roughly 46% appearing once. This chain connects TRBV3-1 to TRBJ2-1, with TRBD2 identical over 7 bases. The source is a girl aged 5 to 17 with multiple sclerosis. Sample: blood. CDR3 sequence reads: CASSHNSGSYNEQFF. CDR3 in DNA: TGTGCCAGCAGCCATAATAGCGGGTCCTACAATGAGCAGTTCTTC.